Shown below are 9 T cell receptor beta chains from a single sample sequenced in a study of blood T cell repertoires in COVID-19. Here immunoSEQ multiplex PCR was the method, and the copy in TCRdb shows in-frame clones only, minus some. The sample holds 300,000 to 400,000 clones, around nine tenths seen once. Source material: peripheral blood. Receptors originate from a woman between 70 and 85 years old with COVID-19, enrolled during active disease.

The rearrangement links TRBV27 to TRBJ1-5; a possible D gene is TRBD1 (5 bases). Trimming removed 6 bases from V and 6 bases from J, with 15 bases in between. Germline assignment: CDR1 MNHEY and CDR2 SMNVEV (reference sequence). The CDR3 has 14 residues. In DNA form, the CDR3 reads TGTGCCAGCAGCCCCTTGGAGGGGAGTCAGCCCCAGCATTTT. Its translation is CASSPLEGSQPQHF.

This chain links TRBV30 with TRBJ1-4; D may be TRBD1 (5 bases). The CDR3 consists of 14 residues. With 2 bases removed from V and 3 bases from J, the gap between germline ends came to 10 bases. Germline V gene lookup returns CDR1 GTSNPN and CDR2 SVGIG (reference sequence). The CDR3 spells CAWSLGDSNEKLFF. Here the CDR3 DNA reads TGTGCCTGGAGTCTGGGGGACTCTAATGAAAAACTGTTTTTT.

This chain links TRBV4-3 with TRBJ1-3; D is unresolved. The CDR3 is 14 residues long. Trimming stripped 4 bases from V and 4 bases from J, with 11 bases between. CDR1 LGHNA and CDR2 YSLEER come from the germline V gene. CDR3 region: CASSPTMNGNTIYF. The CDR3, as DNA: TGCGCCAGCAGCCCCACTATGAACGGAAACACCATATATTTT.

The genes are TRBV13 and TRBJ1-4; D gene ambiguous. Germline V CDR1 and CDR2: PRHDT, FYEKMQ (reference sequence). The CDR3 is 12 amino acids. Trimming pared 0 bases from V and 13 bases from J, leaving 9 bases between. Written as DNA, the CDR3 is TGTGCCAGCAGCTTAGGGGGTGGAGGACTGTTTTTT. Its protein is CASSLGGGGLFF.

The rearrangement joins TRBV2 to TRBJ1-2; D is possibly TRBD1 (5 bases). V dropped 0 bases and J dropped 2 bases, with 19 bases sitting between them. The CDR3 extends over 18 amino acids. The germline CDR1 and CDR2 sequences are SNHLY and FYNNEI. CDR3 protein: CASSEAPRTREGNYGYTF. The CDR3 coding sequence is TGTGCCAGCAGTGAAGCTCCAAGGACCAGGGAAGGAAACTATGGCTACACCTTC.

Remarks on this clone: Other DNA sequences in the same sample also yield this CDR3. The chain couples TRBV7-2 to TRBJ1-2; 9 nucleotides align to TRBD1. This CDR3 is 14 amino acids long. Germline trimming cut 4 bases from V and 2 bases from J; bases unmatched to any gene: 2. In germline, CDR1 is SGHTA, CDR2 FQGNSA. The CDR3 here is CASSSGTGNYGYTF. For the CDR3, the DNA is TGTGCCAGCAGCTCTGGGACAGGGAACTATGGCTACACCTTC.

This clone was seen a handful of times. V is TRBV18 and J is TRBJ1-5; a weak D match, TRBD1 (6 bases). CDR1 is KGHSH and CDR2 is LQKENI in the germline V gene. The CDR3 covers 14 residues. V was clipped by 3 bases and J by 7 bases, with 13 bases between them. The CDR3 loop reads CASSPSRDNQPQHF. In DNA, the CDR3 is TGTGCCAGCTCACCGTCCCGGGACAACCAGCCCCAGCATTTT.

The gene calls are TRBV5-8 and TRBJ1-2, with 7 bases fitting TRBD1. Trimming removed 4 bases from V and 6 bases from J; junction bases left unmatched: 15. Germline V gene lookup returns CDR1 SGHTS and CDR2 YDEGEE. CDR3 length: 16 amino acids. Here the CDR3 DNA reads TGTGCCAGCAGCGAGCCCACACTGACAGGGAAGGATGGCTACACCTTC. Its protein is CASSEPTLTGKDGYTF.

The rearrangement links TRBV10-3 to TRBJ1-1; D not resolved. The V gene's germline CDR1 is ENHRY and CDR2 SYGVKD. The V gene lost 4 bases and the J gene lost 8 bases, with 11 bases spanning the gap. There are 12 residues in the CDR3. The CDR3 spells CAISVYTGEAFF. The CDR3 DNA reads as TGTGCCATCAGTGTCTACACGGGAGAAGCTTTCTTT.